Included here is one TCR beta chain sequence, with context. The sample comes from a study of blood T cells in healthy people across ages. The germline V and J ends were trimmed by 5 bases and 5 bases, with 15 bases remaining between them. The germline gives CDR1 DFQATT, CDR2 SNEGSKA (reference sequence). The CDR3 runs 13 residues. Next came a second PCR, run for about 7 to 12 cycles, which used a sample-barcoded 5' primer along with a J-beta primer mix. TCRdb processed the 5' RACE reads anew with MiXCR; each CDR3 protein has one entry. The data contain a few hundred thousand distinct CDR3 sequences, about 27% of them seen just once; the ten biggest clones take up under 4.5%. This sample also belongs to another study, concerning T cells of mothers and their children.

The clonotype was recovered from a boy between 2 and 10 years old in good health. The source material was blood. The rearrangement joins TRBV20-1 to TRBJ2-5, with D perhaps TRBD2 (6 bases). In DNA, the CDR3 is TGCAGTGCTTCGGAGGGTATCCACGAGACCCAGTACTTC. Residues: CSASEGIHETQYF.